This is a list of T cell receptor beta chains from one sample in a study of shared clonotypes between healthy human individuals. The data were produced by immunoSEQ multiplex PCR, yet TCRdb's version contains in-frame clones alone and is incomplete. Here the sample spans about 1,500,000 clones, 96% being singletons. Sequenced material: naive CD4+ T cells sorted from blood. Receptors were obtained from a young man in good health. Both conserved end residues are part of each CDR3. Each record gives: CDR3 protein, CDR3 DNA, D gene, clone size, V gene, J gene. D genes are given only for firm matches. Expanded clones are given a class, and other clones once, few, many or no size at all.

CASSLAVAGRNEQFF,TGTGCCAGCAGCTTAGCGGTAGCGGGAAGGAATGAGCAGTTCTTC,TRBD2,NA,TRBV7-6,TRBJ2-1
CASSESSSTPTYEQYF,TGCGCCAGCAGTGAGTCAAGTTCGACACCTACCTACGAGCAGTACTTC,NA,NA,TRBV10-1,TRBJ2-7
CASSLPGQMIKNYGYTF,TGCGCCAGCAGCCTCCCTGGACAGATGATAAAGAACTATGGCTACACCTTC,NA,NA,TRBV23-1,TRBJ1-2
CASSWGIAGVTDTQYF,TGCGCCAGCAGCTGGGGGATAGCGGGAGTCACAGATACGCAGTATTTT,TRBD2,NA,TRBV5-1,TRBJ2-3
CASSPLKWDGPYEQYF,TGTGCCAGCAGTCCTCTAAAGTGGGATGGGCCCTACGAGCAGTACTTC,NA,NA,TRBV28,TRBJ2-7
CASIRRDGSYEQYF,TGTGCCAGCATCCGACGGGACGGCTCCTACGAGCAGTACTTC,NA,NA,TRBV6-1,TRBJ2-7
CASSPFWSQRSTDTQYF,TGTGCCAGCAGCCCCTTTTGGTCGCAACGTAGCACAGATACGCAGTATTTT,NA,once,TRBV9,TRBJ2-3
CASSPLSYNEQFF,TGTGCCAGCAGCCCCCTGTCCTACAATGAGCAGTTCTTC,NA,NA,TRBV6-5,TRBJ2-1
CASSILGGGTGRSSYNEQFF,TGTGCCAGTAGTATCTTAGGGGGAGGGACAGGGCGAAGCTCCTACAATGAGCAGTTCTTC,TRBD1,NA,TRBV19,TRBJ2-1
CASSPLDRGRPGETQYF,TGTGCCAGCTCACCTTTGGACAGGGGGAGACCCGGGGAGACCCAGTACTTC,TRBD1,NA,TRBV18,TRBJ2-5
CASSVTGELFF,TGTGCCAGCAGCGTAACCGGGGAGCTGTTTTTT,NA,NA,TRBV5-8,TRBJ2-2
CASTQRHTGQETQYF,TGCGCCAGCACCCAACGACATACGGGGCAAGAGACCCAGTACTTC,NA,NA,TRBV10-2,TRBJ2-5
CASSEPGRADTQYF,TGTGCCAGCAGTGAACCCGGGAGAGCGGATACGCAGTATTTT,NA,NA,TRBV6-1,TRBJ2-3
CASSFGLAGYNEQFF,TGTGCCAGCAGCTTCGGACTAGCGGGGTACAATGAGCAGTTCTTC,TRBD2,NA,TRBV7-9,TRBJ2-1
CASSERGLGETQYF,TGTGCCAGCAGTGAACGGGGTTTAGGGGAGACCCAGTACTTC,NA,NA,TRBV25-1,TRBJ2-5
CASSPRQRGLAGAGSDTQYF,TGTGCCAGCAGTCCAAGACAGAGAGGACTAGCGGGAGCGGGGTCAGATACGCAGTATTTT,TRBD2,NA,TRBV27,TRBJ2-3
CASSSLGLAGLYEQYF,TGTGCCAGCAGCTCCCTTGGCCTAGCGGGACTCTACGAGCAGTACTTC,TRBD2,NA,TRBV7-9,TRBJ2-7
CASSPWAGVNYGYTF,TGTGCCAGCAGTCCGTGGGCAGGGGTAAACTATGGCTACACCTTC,NA,NA,TRBV28,TRBJ1-2
CASSPNHYEQYF,TGCGCCAGCAGCCCGAACCACTACGAGCAGTACTTC,NA,NA,TRBV5-1,TRBJ2-7
CASSYRPGTGNEQFF,TGTGCCAGCAGTTACCGCCCCGGGACCGGCAATGAGCAGTTCTTC,NA,NA,TRBV6-6,TRBJ2-1
CASSPARGWGETQYF,TGTGCCAGCAGCCCGGCCAGGGGCTGGGGAGAGACCCAGTACTTC,NA,NA,TRBV11-2,TRBJ2-5
CASSPAGDRGVYEQYF,TGCGCCAGCAGCCCGGCGGGGGACAGGGGGGTCTACGAGCAGTACTTC,TRBD1,once,TRBV4-1,TRBJ2-7
CASSAWTGTNEKLFF,TGTGCCAGCAGCGCCTGGACAGGAACTAATGAAAAACTGTTTTTT,TRBD1,NA,TRBV9,TRBJ1-4
CASSLLGAGQETQYF,TGTGCCAGCAGCTTACTGGGGGCAGGACAAGAGACCCAGTACTTC,NA,NA,TRBV7-9,TRBJ2-5
CASSPRRQVYGYTF,TGTGCCAGCAGCCCGAGGCGGCAGGTCTATGGCTACACCTTC,NA,NA,TRBV6-1,TRBJ1-2
CASSQDALPGNEQFF,TGCGCCAGCAGCCAAGATGCGTTGCCGGGCAATGAGCAGTTCTTC,NA,NA,TRBV4-3,TRBJ2-1
CASSEGAGWNEQFF,TGTGCCAGCAGTGAGGGGGCGGGATGGAATGAGCAGTTCTTC,NA,NA,TRBV6-1,TRBJ2-1
CASSQLDSSNQPQHF,TGTGCCAGCAGCCAATTGGACAGTAGCAATCAGCCCCAGCATTTT,NA,NA,TRBV6-5,TRBJ1-5
CASSNQDRVGEKLFF,TGTGCCAGCAGTAACCAGGACAGGGTTGGGGAAAAACTGTTTTTT,TRBD1,NA,TRBV2,TRBJ1-4
CASSLQGTDTQYF,TGCGCCAGCAGCCTGCAAGGAACAGATACGCAGTATTTT,NA,NA,TRBV4-1,TRBJ2-3
CASSSRVNEQYF,TGTGCCAGCAGCTCCAGAGTAAACGAGCAGTACTTC,NA,NA,TRBV6-1,TRBJ2-7
CASSEWEDRAQYF,TGTGCCAGCAGTGAATGGGAAGACAGGGCCCAGTACTTC,TRBD1,NA,TRBV6-1,TRBJ2-5
CASSRAGQAITDTQYF,TGTGCCAGCAGCCGGGCGGGACAGGCCATCACAGATACGCAGTATTTT,TRBD1,NA,TRBV11-2,TRBJ2-3
CSVLRDRPYNEQFF,TGCAGCGTGCTCCGGGACAGACCCTACAATGAGCAGTTCTTC,TRBD1,NA,TRBV29-1,TRBJ2-1
CASSGRQGAFGRARYEQYF,TGTGCCAGCAGCGGGAGACAGGGGGCGTTCGGGAGGGCCCGGTACGAGCAGTACTTC,TRBD1,NA,TRBV7-2,TRBJ2-7
CASSLGRARGIGELFF,TGCGCCAGCAGCTTGGGGCGCGCCCGGGGAATCGGGGAGCTGTTTTTT,NA,once,TRBV5-1,TRBJ2-2
CASSMKAGTGANVLTF,TGTGCCAGTAGTATGAAAGCAGGGACTGGGGCCAACGTCCTGACTTTC,NA,NA,TRBV19,TRBJ2-6
CASSPPGGPYNEQFF,TGTGCCAGCAGTCCCCCGGGGGGACCTTACAATGAGCAGTTCTTC,TRBD2,NA,TRBV28,TRBJ2-1
CASTRRAVKSYEQYF,TGTGCCAGCACCCGTAGAGCGGTCAAATCCTACGAGCAGTACTTC,NA,NA,TRBV2,TRBJ2-7
CASFRDNYGYTF,TGTGCCAGTTTCCGGGACAACTATGGCTACACCTTC,NA,NA,TRBV5-4,TRBJ1-2
CASSPVQYEQYF,TGTGCCAGCTCACCAGTCCAGTACGAGCAGTACTTC,NA,once,TRBV18,TRBJ2-7
CASSWTGRHEQFF,TGTGCCAGCAGCTGGACAGGGAGGCATGAGCAGTTCTTC,TRBD1,NA,TRBV5-4,TRBJ2-1